This TCR beta chain originates from a study of blood T cell repertoires in COVID-19 (dated by TCRdb to about 2020). About the study as a whole: Samples from collaborators originated in the United States, Italy and Spain and spanned both the acute and convalescent phases of COVID-19. The material from the prospective study consisted of cDNA or gDNA derived from T cells, B-cell-depleted T cells, or PBMCs. The dataset comprised deeply sampled blood TCRbeta repertoires from subjects exposed to, actively infected with, or recovered from COVID-19. The repertoires were made available in a free public database intended to serve as a resource for research on the immune response to SARS-CoV-2. The samples were drawn from the first 160 participants of the ongoing ImmuneRACE study and from over a thousand subjects provided by 6 global collaborators. Nearly every sample came with metadata listing a de-identified subject ID, COVID-19 status, age in years and sex. Where available, HLA class I and class II types were obtained from metadata supplied by the sample provider rather than from assay-based typing. Beyond this particular receptor, the publication reports: The amount of clinical and demographic metadata varied by source and participant and was provided uncurated.

With regard to this clone: Its antigen is still unknown. It has no much larger one-base neighbor in the sample; base qualities were not kept.

The CDR3 spans 19 residues, from the cysteine through the phenylalanine. Only the CDR3 DNA is retained, 57 bases long and in frame from the first base. Sequences MDHEN (CDR1) and SYDVKM (CDR2) are obtained from the germline V gene. Trimming costs V 2 bases and J 3 bases, and their ends lie 23 bases apart. Participants in the prospective study were enrolled through a virtual design, were aged roughly 18 to 100 years, and lived in under 25 United States geographic areas. Cohort assignment in the prospective study relied on participant-reported clinical history from a screening survey and a study questionnaire. In the prospective study, whole blood, serum and a nasopharyngeal or oropharyngeal swab were collected from each participant by mobile phlebotomists. Participants in the prospective study had the option to provide additional blood draws and questionnaires over an approximately 2-month period. Before DNA extraction, blood samples from the prospective study were shipped at room temperature or frozen.

TCRbeta CDR3 regions were amplified from genomic DNA using the immunoSEQ Assay, a bias-controlled multiplex PCR. As for the authors' bioinformatics: The number of nucleated cells in each sample was estimated from the amplification of reference gene primers within the assay. To quantify the absolute abundance of each unique TCRbeta CDR3 rearrangement, sequence reads were collapsed and filtered. For each sample, productive Simpson clonality was calculated as the square root of Simpson's diversity index over productive rearrangements. Entries here come from immuneACCESS through TCRdb and include only in-frame sequences with V and J called. Some clones fail to appear in such tables; in the studies checked, an unresolved V gene covers under half of the shortfall, and the cause of the remainder is unknown. V, J and clone size are those of that table, while D and trimming were read from the DNA. The sample table shows 300,000 to 400,000 clones, and approximately 87% are seen once. Jointly, the top ten make up around 0.95% of the sample.

The sequencing input was PBMCs or T cells enriched from blood (not recorded which). This receptor was identified in a woman aged 25 to 39 with acute COVID-19. The rearrangement combines TRBV28 with TRBJ2-1, and TRBD2 may be the D gene, going by 6 matching bases. The CDR3 in this case is CASSLRTLEAGSVYNEQFF. The DNA sequence reads TGTGCCAGCAGTTTACGAACTCTCGAGGCGGGGAGCGTCTACAATGAGCAGTTCTTC.